This T cell receptor beta chain was obtained from a study of early T cells in non-severe SARS-CoV-2 infection. TCRdb analysed the 5' RACE reads with MiXCR anew, one entry per CDR3 protein. The sample has some 98,000 distinct CDR3 sequences, about 10% seen once. V shed 4 bases, J shed 6 bases, and the junction held 10 bases outside the gene matches. The germline CDR1 and CDR2 sequences are SGHDT and YYEEEE. This CDR3 has 16 residues. The sequenced sample was whole blood. The chain employs TRBV5-6 and TRBJ1-4; 9 positions agree with TRBD1. This TCR derives from an adult who was a healthcare worker with PCR-confirmed SARS-CoV-2 infection or an uninfected control (not recorded which). CDR3 loop: CASSPTPTGGHEKLFF. In nucleotides, the CDR3 is TGTGCCAGCAGCCCAACCCCGACAGGGGGGCATGAAAAACTGTTTTTT.